Listed here is a single T cell receptor (beta chain). Its antigen is unidentified. Trimming removed 6 bases from V and 4 bases from J, with 8 bases in between. Per germline, CDR1 DFQATT and CDR2 SNEGSKA (reference sequence). The CDR3 sequence is 11 residues long. The record originates from a study of T cell repertoires in cytomegalovirus infection. Overall study: Based on public TCR beta signatures, there were indications of CMV infection and of a matching HLA type.

TCRdb called the reads again in MiXCR, with one record for every CDR3 protein. The sample has 830,000 or so distinct CDR3 sequences, around a third seen once. Notes on the study in general: The study found HLA-C-restricted CMV-specific TCR beta clonotypes dominating the ex vivo response.

Sequencing was performed on cultured CD8+ T cells from PBMCs, taken from culture after CMV antigen stimulation. The J gene is TRBJ2-3, the V gene TRBV20-1; perhaps TRBD2 as D (5 bases). This TCR was recovered from a human donor in good health (CMV status not recorded). Some clones in this sample may be carry-over from other donors' samples. The CDR3 loop is CSARLPDTQYF. DNA for the CDR3: TGCAGTGCGCGACTACCAGATACGCAGTATTTT.